The clone carrying this TCR beta chain was seen a few times. Antigen: not known. The record originates from a study of beta chain features in type 1 diabetes. Study-level background: When patients were set against healthy donors, age, gender and cell yields were similar.

Study findings and constraints: When Type 1 diabetes patients were examined, their TCRB CDR3s proved moderately but significantly shorter in all four CD4+ subsets.

Expressed TCRB transcripts got sequenced, as all isolated RNA was reverse transcribed. Libraries were prepared by immunoSEQ multiplex PCR; TCRdb keeps only in-frame clonotypes and omits some of them. The repertoire holds 350,000 to 450,000 clones, approximately 15% seen once, with 0.019% in the top ten. Germline CDR1 MNHNS, CDR2 SASEGT. The length of the CDR3 is 14 residues. With V trimmed by 11 bases and J by 1 base, 5 bases remained unmatched. The receptor was derived from a woman aged 18-29 years in good health. Sequenced sample: naive CD4+ T cells from blood. V gene TRBV6-1 combines with J gene TRBJ1-1; 12 bases are a match to TRBD1. CDR3 in amino acids: CAARDRGQNTEAFF. The CDR3 DNA follows: TGTGCCGCCCGGGACAGGGGGCAGAACACTGAAGCTTTCTTT.